These 27 T cell receptor beta chains share one sample of origin, sequenced in a study of spatial heterogeneity in lung cancer. TCRdb analysed the 5' RACE reads with MiXCR anew, one entry per CDR3 protein. The sample carries over 14,000 distinct CDR3 sequences, 7.5% to 10% recorded once. The time point denotes: sample taken at primary tumor resection. Sequencing was performed on whole RNA extracted from tumor and nontumor lung tissue, or from frozen PBMC, and the material was left unsorted. The sample in question was PBMCs, obtained at surgery. These receptors were obtained from a female donor with early-stage non-small cell lung cancer.

This clonotype was observed many times. The chain employs TRBV30 and TRBJ1-1, with 8 bases identical to TRBD1. CDR3 size: 15 residues. Germline loops: CDR1 GTSNPN, CDR2 SVGIG (reference sequence). V shed 3 bases, J shed 0 bases, and the junction held 6 bases outside the gene matches. CDR3 region: CAWRLTGALNTEAFF. In nucleotides, the CDR3 is TGTGCCTGGAGGCTGACAGGGGCCCTGAACACTGAAGCTTTCTTT.

The gene calls are TRBV2 and TRBJ1-2; D not certain. In germline, CDR1 is SNHLY, CDR2 FYNNEI. V gave up 6 bases and J gave up 3 bases, with 11 bases separating them. This CDR3 is 13 amino acids long. The CDR3, as DNA: TGTGCCAGCAGCCCCCAGGAGCACTATGGCTACACCTTC. Its protein product is CASSPQEHYGYTF.

This clonotype was picked up many times. The genes are TRBV6-2 or TRBV6-3 and TRBJ1-5; a possible D gene is TRBD1 (6 bases). CDR1 and CDR2 from the germline V gene are MNHEY and SVGEGT. V lost 3 bases and J 5 bases, leaving 11 bases between the germline ends. The CDR3 has 14 residues. The DNA of the CDR3 is TGTGCCAGCAGTTATCTCACAGGGTATCAGCCCCAGCATTTT. This sequence encodes CASSYLTGYQPQHF.

This clonotype was seen ten or more times. The chain carries TRBV19 and TRBJ1-5; D is undetermined. There are 15 residues in the CDR3. Germline lookup yields CDR1 LNHDA and CDR2 SQIVND (reference sequence). V was clipped by 5 bases and J by 1 base, with 12 bases between them. CDR3 residues: CASSPGRASNQPQHF. CDR3 nucleotide sequence: TGTGCCAGTAGTCCCGGGAGGGCAAGCAATCAGCCCCAGCATTTT. Full variable domain (remainder filled in from reference TRBV19 and TRBJ1-5): DGGITQSPKYLFRKEGQNVTLSCEQNLNHDAMYWYRQDPGQGLRLIYYSQIVNDFQKGDIAEGYSVSREKKESFPLTVTSAQKNPTAFYLCASSPGRASNQPQHFGDGTRLSIL.

This clonotype was detected only a few times. Sequence at one end of the junction differs from germline and may be a read error. The rearrangement links TRBV20-1 to TRBJ1-6; 8 bases line up with TRBD1. CDR1 is DFQATT, CDR2 SNEGSKA, per germline (reference sequence). CDR3 length equals 15 residues. The CDR3 spells CSVRTGGSGDSPLHF. The CDR3 nucleotides read TGCAGTGTTAGAACAGGGGGAAGTGGGGATTCACCCCTCCACTTT.

This clonotype was picked up many times. The CDR3 DNA is TGCAGTGCCCCCGGAATCACAGATACGCAGTATTTT. Residues: CSAPGITDTQYF. The chain links TRBV20-1 to TRBJ2-3; D unresolved. The CDR3 loop spans 12 amino acids. Germline CDR1 reads DFQATT; CDR2 reads SNEGSKA (reference sequence). Trimming cost V 6 bases and J 2 bases, with 9 bases left between them.

This clonotype was observed many times. The chain joins TRBV2 to TRBJ2-3; 10 positions match TRBD1. Germline CDR1 and CDR2: SNHLY and FYNNEI. With V trimmed by 4 bases and J by 2 bases, 3 bases remained unmatched. This CDR3 comprises 15 residues. The DNA of the CDR3 is TGTGCCAGCAGTGCGGACAGGGGGTCCACAGATACGCAGTATTTT. Protein: CASSADRGSTDTQYF. Full variable domain (outside the CDR3, taken from reference TRBV2 and TRBJ2-3): EPEVTQTPSHQVTQMGQEVILRCVPISNHLYFYWYRQILGQKVEFLVSFYNNEISEKSEIFDDQFSVERPDGSNFTLKIRSTKLEDSAMYFCASSADRGSTDTQYFGPGTRLTVL.

The chain links TRBV5-1 to TRBJ1-1; TRBD1 agrees at 8 bases. The CDR3 runs to 15 residues. The V gene end was trimmed by 6 bases and the J gene end by 3 bases; junction bases not matched to a gene: 10. Germline CDR1 is SGHRS and CDR2 is YFSETQ. The CDR3 loop is CASNSTTGVHTEAFF. The CDR3 DNA reads TGCGCCAGCAACTCGACGACAGGGGTACACACTGAAGCTTTCTTT. Using reference TRBV5-1 and TRBJ1-1 for the parts outside the CDR3, the full variable domain is KAGVTQTPRYLIKTRGQQVTLSCSPISGHRSVSWYQQTPGQGLQFLFEYFSETQRNKGNFPGRFSGRQFSNSRSEMNVSTLELGDSALYLCASNSTTGVHTEAFFGQGTRLTVV.

This clonotype was detected ten times or more. The chain combines TRBV6-4 with TRBJ2-2; D is perhaps TRBD1 or TRBD2 (5 bases each). V was shortened by 6 bases and J by 0 bases, with 8 bases between the two germline ends. This CDR3 region has 14 residues. Per the germline V gene, CDR1 is MRHNA and CDR2 is SNTAGT. The DNA for the CDR3 is TGTGCCAGCAGAGGGACGGCGAACACCGGGGAGCTGTTTTTT. It is translated as CASRGTANTGELFF.

The sample holds many counts of this clonotype. The gene calls are TRBV7-9 and TRBJ2-1, with TRBD1 as a possible D gene (5 bases). From germline, CDR1 is SEHNR and CDR2 FQNEAQ (reference sequence). The CDR3 runs 13 residues. Trimming took off 1 base at V and 8 bases at J, with 9 bases between the two ends. The CDR3 reads CASSLVGAYEQFF. The DNA of the CDR3 is TGTGCCAGCAGCTTAGTAGGGGCCTATGAGCAGTTCTTC. The full variable domain, completed using reference TRBV7-9 and TRBJ2-1, is DTGVSQNPRHKITKRGQNVTFRCDPISEHNRLYWYRQTLGQGPEFLTYFQNEAQLEKSRLLSDRFSAERPKGSFSTLEIQRTEQGDSAMYLCASSLVGAYEQFFGPGTRLTVL.

A few counts support this clonotype. The chain combines TRBV7-3 with TRBJ1-2; TRBD1 agrees at 8 bases. Trimming took 5 bases from V and 9 from J; bases not matched to a gene: 8. There are 13 residues in the CDR3. Germline values: CDR1 SGHTA, CDR2 FQGTGA. The CDR3 spells CASSRTGSSSYTF. Here the CDR3 DNA reads TGTGCCAGCAGCCGGACAGGGTCAAGTAGCTACACCTTC.

This chain connects TRBV16 to TRBJ2-3; 7 positions match TRBD1. The CDR3 has 15 amino acids. Germline CDR1 is KGHSY and CDR2 is FQNENV. Trimming removed 0 bases from V and 0 bases from J; junction bases left unmatched: 0. This CDR3 reads CASSQSGQSTDTQYF. The CDR3 DNA is TGTGCCAGCAGCCAATCGGGACAGAGCACAGATACGCAGTATTTT. Supplemented by reference TRBV16 and TRBJ2-3, the full variable domain reads GEEVAQTPKHLVRGEGQKAKLYCAPIKGHSYVFWYQQVLKNEFKFLISFQNENVFDETGMPKERFSAKCLPNSPCSLEIQATKLEDSAVYFCASSQSGQSTDTQYFGPGTRLTVL.

This clonotype was picked up many times. The chain combines TRBV12-3 or TRBV12-4 with TRBJ2-1; D unresolved. The CDR3 runs to 13 residues. Trimming removed 3 bases at V and 3 bases at J, with 6 bases between. CDR3: CASSLALYNEQFF. The CDR3 DNA reads as TGTGCCAGCAGTTTGGCTCTCTACAATGAGCAGTTCTTC.

There are many counts of this clonotype. V is TRBV27 and J is TRBJ2-7, with 7 bases fitting TRBD1. V lost 3 bases and J lost 4; bases outside the gene matches: 12. The germline V gene has CDR1 MNHEY and CDR2 SMNVEV (reference sequence). CDR3 length: 16 residues. DNA of the CDR3: TGTGCCAGCAGTTTTTCCTTGGGGGACAGAATATACGAGCAGTACTTC. This sequence encodes CASSFSLGDRIYEQYF.

The chain links TRBV30 to TRBJ1-1; no definite D call. Germline assignment: CDR1 GTSNPN and CDR2 SVGIG (reference sequence). V was pared by 4 bases and J by 1 base, with 10 bases between. CDR3 length equals 13 residues. The chain's CDR3 is CAWNPGWNTEAFF. CDR3 sequence (DNA): TGTGCCTGGAACCCCGGCTGGAACACTGAAGCTTTCTTT.

This clonotype was observed many times. The chain employs TRBV7-2 and TRBJ2-7; 8 bases are shared with TRBD1. The CDR3 has 15 residues. J gave up 1 base and V 1 base, and 3 bases lay outside the gene matches. Germline V lookup: CDR1 SGHTA, CDR2 FQGNSA. The CDR3 reads CASSLGDRSSYEQYF. CDR3 sequence (DNA): TGTGCCAGCAGCTTAGGGGACAGGTCGTCCTACGAGCAGTACTTC.

The chain couples TRBV2 to TRBJ2-5; a weak D match, TRBD2 (5 bases). The CDR3 has 14 residues. CDR1 is SNHLY and CDR2 is FYNNEI in the germline V gene. The germline V and J ends were trimmed by 6 bases and 5 bases, with 16 bases remaining between them. This chain's CDR3 is CASSEGRFRETQYF. The CDR3, as DNA: TGTGCCAGCAGCGAGGGCAGATTTCGGGAGACCCAGTACTTC.

In this sample, this clonotype turned up many times. The V gene is TRBV27, the J gene TRBJ1-1, with D perhaps TRBD1 (6 bases). The CDR3 runs 12 residues. The ends were cut back, 3 bases at V and 5 bases at J, with 7 bases in the middle. From germline, CDR1 is MNHEY and CDR2 SMNVEV (reference sequence). The CDR3 is CASSLRGTEAFF. The CDR3 DNA reads TGTGCCAGCAGTTTGAGGGGGACTGAAGCTTTCTTT.

The gene calls are TRBV5-6 and TRBJ2-4; D is unclear. This CDR3 has 15 residues. V lost 0 bases and J 1 base, leaving 8 bases between the germline ends. The germline V gene encodes CDR1 SGHDT and CDR2 YYEEEE. In nucleotides, the CDR3 is TGTGCCAGCAGCTTGGGCAGGCCGGCCAAAAACATTCAGTACTTC. This sequence encodes CASSLGRPAKNIQYF.

The gene calls are TRBV28 and TRBJ2-1, with 7 bases fitting TRBD1. The CDR3 sequence is 12 residues long. Germline V gene sequence: CDR1 MDHEN, CDR2 SYDVKM. J was trimmed by 13 bases and V by 5 bases; bases with no gene match: 8. The CDR3 spells CASSLTGLFQFF. CDR3 coding DNA: TGTGCCAGCAGTCTGACAGGGCTATTTCAGTTCTTC.

A few counts support this clonotype. V usage is TRBV29-1 and J usage is TRBJ2-3; 12 bases are a match to TRBD2. Germline V gene sequence: CDR1 SQVTM, CDR2 ANQGSEA. V lost 2 bases and J lost 6; bases outside the gene matches: 3. The CDR3 contains 14 residues. CDR3 coding DNA: TGCAGCGTTGAACTAGCGGGGGGGCCTGATACGCAGTATTTT. Translation: CSVELAGGPDTQYF.

The gene calls are TRBV7-2 and TRBJ2-6; 10 nucleotides line up with TRBD1. The CDR3 consists of 13 residues. The trim removed 4 bases at V and 15 bases at J, leaving 6 bases unmatched. Germline values: CDR1 SGHTA, CDR2 FQGNSA. The CDR3 loop is CASSWDRGLDLTF. CDR3 sequence (DNA): TGTGCCAGCAGCTGGGACAGGGGACTTGACCTGACTTTC.

This clonotype was counted ten times or more. The V gene is TRBV12-5, the J gene TRBJ2-1; 7 nucleotides line up with TRBD1. The ends lost 7 bases at V and 5 bases at J; junction bases unmatched: 5. CDR1 is LGHNT and CDR2 is FRNRAP in the germline V gene. The CDR3 runs to 13 residues. The CDR3 is CASVFGTDNEQFF. Written as DNA, the CDR3 is TGTGCTAGTGTTTTTGGGACAGACAATGAGCAGTTCTTC.

This clonotype has ten or more counts. The V gene is TRBV5-4, the J gene TRBJ2-1; 9 bases agree with TRBD1. The CDR3 loop spans 15 amino acids. V lost 3 bases to trimming and J lost 6 bases; unmatched junction nucleotides: 7. The V gene's germline CDR1 is SGHNT and CDR2 YYREEE (reference sequence). The CDR3 DNA reads TGTGCCAGCAGCTCCGGGACAGGGAGTGGCAATGAGCAGTTCTTC. Translating gives CASSSGTGSGNEQFF.

This clonotype appeared many times. V is TRBV7-9 and J is TRBJ1-5; D gene ambiguous. This CDR3 has 12 amino acids. In germline, CDR1 is SEHNR, CDR2 FQNEAQ (reference sequence). Trimming removed 5 bases at V and 7 bases at J, with 9 bases between. The DNA of the CDR3 is TGTGCCAGCAGCCAATCAACCCAGCCCCAGCATTTT. Its translation: CASSQSTQPQHF.

The chain employs TRBV6-2 or TRBV6-3 and TRBJ2-2, with 12 bases identical to TRBD2. The CDR3 loop spans 19 amino acids. V dropped 5 bases and J dropped 6; count of bases not matched to a gene: 16. CDR1 and CDR2 (germline): MNHEY, SVGEGT. The CDR3 coding sequence is TGTGCCAGCAGTAACCCCCCAAGTCCTAGCGGGGGGGCTTCCGGGGAGCTGTTTTTT. Its translation is CASSNPPSPSGGASGELFF.

This clonotype appeared many times. This sequence joins TRBV15 and TRBJ1-1; D ambiguous. V lost 6 bases and J 4 bases, leaving 9 bases between the germline ends. Germline V lookup: CDR1 LNHNV, CDR2 YYDKDF (reference sequence). The CDR3 covers 12 residues. CDR3 nucleotide sequence: TGTGCCACCAGTTCTGTGGCCACTGAAGCTTTCTTT. Translation: CATSSVATEAFF.